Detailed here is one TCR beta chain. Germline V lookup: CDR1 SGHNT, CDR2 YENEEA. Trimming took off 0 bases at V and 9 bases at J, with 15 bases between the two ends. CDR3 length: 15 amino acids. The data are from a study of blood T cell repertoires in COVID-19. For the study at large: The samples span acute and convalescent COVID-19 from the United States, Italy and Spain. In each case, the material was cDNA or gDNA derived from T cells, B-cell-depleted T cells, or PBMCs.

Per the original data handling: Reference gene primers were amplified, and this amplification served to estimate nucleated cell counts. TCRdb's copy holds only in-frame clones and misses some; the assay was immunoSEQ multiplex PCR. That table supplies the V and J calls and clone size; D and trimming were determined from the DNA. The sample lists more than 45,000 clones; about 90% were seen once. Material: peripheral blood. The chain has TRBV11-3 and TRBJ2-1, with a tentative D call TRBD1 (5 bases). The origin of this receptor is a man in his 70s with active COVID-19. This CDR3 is CASSLDGLGRGEQFF. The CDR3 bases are TGTGCCAGCAGCTTAGACGGGCTAGGTAGGGGTGAGCAGTTCTTC.